These 18 T cell receptor beta chains share one sample of origin, sequenced in a study of control samples from healthy donors and cancer patients (dated by TCRdb to 2020 to 2022). The library was made by the immunoSEQ multiplex PCR assay. Here the immuneACCESS table is served through TCRdb, limited to in-frame sequences with V and J called. Missing clones are a known gap in these copies; in checked studies unresolved V genes cover under half, and the rest lacks a known reason. This sample holds over 70,000 clones; roughly 91% were observed only once. The ten largest make up roughly a tenth of the sample. Sequenced sample: PBMCs. The receptors originated from a woman aged 45-60 years with colorectal cancer.

This clone appeared once. The chain couples TRBV10-1 to TRBJ2-3, with 8 nucleotides matching TRBD2. This CDR3 is built from 14 residues. Germline V gives CDR1 WNHNN, CDR2 SYGVQD (reference sequence). V shed 5 bases and J 2 bases; nucleotides not matched to a gene: 3. The CDR3 sequence is CASSPGGPTDTQYF. In DNA, the CDR3 is TGCGCCAGCAGTCCGGGGGGGCCCACAGATACGCAGTATTTT.

The gene calls are TRBV13 and TRBJ2-1, with 12 bases matching TRBD2. The CDR3 runs to 17 residues. From germline, CDR1 is PRHDT and CDR2 FYEKMQ (reference sequence). J gave up 0 bases and V 5 bases, and 5 bases lay outside the gene matches. For the CDR3, the DNA is TGTGCCAGCAGCGCCTCACTAGCGGGGGGCTCCTACAATGAGCAGTTCTTC. This sequence encodes CASSASLAGGSYNEQFF.

This CDR3 is CATSDTRTQNIQYF. DNA of the CDR3: TGTGCCACCAGTGATACGAGGACCCAAAACATTCAGTACTTC. The chain combines TRBV24-1 with TRBJ2-4; D call uncertain. The CDR3 extends over 14 amino acids. Trimming pared 3 bases from V and 5 bases from J, leaving 10 bases between. Germline CDR1 is KGHDR and CDR2 is SFDVKD.

J is TRBJ2-3 and V is TRBV5-1, with D possibly being TRBD2 (6 bases). CDR1 is SGHRS, CDR2 YFSETQ, per germline. This CDR3 spans 16 amino acids. Trimming removed 0 bases from V and 0 bases from J, with 11 bases in between. This CDR3 is CASSLAGTSSTDTQYF. The CDR3 DNA reads as TGCGCCAGCAGCTTGGCCGGGACTTCTAGCACAGATACGCAGTATTTT.

The chain recombines TRBV7-9 with TRBJ2-5; D gene uncertain. The V gene lost 7 bases and the J gene lost 1 base, with 10 bases spanning the gap. Germline CDR1 SEHNR, CDR2 FQNEAQ (reference sequence). The CDR3 covers 13 residues. DNA for the CDR3: TGTGCCAGCATCCTTGGAGTCCAAGAGACCCAGTACTTC. Translation gives CASILGVQETQYF.

The chain employs TRBV2 and TRBJ2-5, with 12 nucleotides matching TRBD2. The CDR3 spans 16 residues. J gave up 5 bases and V 8 bases, and 12 bases lay outside the gene matches. The germline gives CDR1 SNHLY, CDR2 FYNNEI. As DNA, the CDR3 is TGTGCCAGCCGGACGCCTAGCGGGGGGGCCATGGAGACCCAGTACTTC. Amino acid sequence: CASRTPSGGAMETQYF.

The rearrangement joins TRBV6-2 or TRBV6-3 to TRBJ2-2; 10 bases fit TRBD2. Per germline, CDR1 MNHEY and CDR2 SVGEGT. This CDR3 is built from 21 residues. With 5 bases clipped from V and 3 bases from J, the junction kept 21 bases outside the gene matches. CDR3: CASSRQAGGLYSQMHTGELFF. The CDR3 nucleotides read TGTGCCAGCAGTAGACAAGCGGGGGGGCTTTACAGCCAAATGCACACCGGGGAGCTGTTTTTT.

The chain couples TRBV2 to TRBJ1-2, with 8 bases lining up with TRBD1. Losses at the gene ends were 1 base for V and 4 bases for J; bases not matched to a gene: 5. The CDR3 runs 15 residues. From germline, CDR1 is SNHLY and CDR2 FYNNEI. CDR3 in DNA: TGTGCCAGCAGTGAAGACGGACAGGGAGGCTATGGCTACACCTTC. Protein: CASSEDGQGGYGYTF.

V usage is TRBV15 and J usage is TRBJ2-1; D gene uncertain. The V and J ends lost 0 bases and 3 bases respectively, with 9 bases between them. Germline-derived CDR1 and CDR2 are LNHNV and YYDKDF (reference sequence). This CDR3 is 15 amino acids long. The CDR3 nucleotides are TGTGCCACCAGCAGAGATCTGCCGAACTACAATGAGCAGTTCTTC. As protein: CATSRDLPNYNEQFF.

This chain links TRBV25-1 with TRBJ1-3; a possible D gene is TRBD1 (5 bases). Germline CDR1 reads MGHDK; CDR2 reads SYGVNS. V was cut by 5 bases and J by 0 bases, with 11 bases left in between. This CDR3 spans 15 amino acids. The CDR3 region is CASSRDGISGNTIYF. DNA for the CDR3: TGTGCCAGCAGTCGGGACGGAATCTCTGGAAACACCATATATTTT.

The chain joins TRBV3-1 (or the pseudogene TRBV3-2) to TRBJ1-2; TRBD1 might be the D (5 bases). Trimming left V 8 bases short and J 4 bases short, with 14 bases between. The CDR3 is made up of 13 amino acids. CDR1 is LGHDT and CDR2 is YNNKEL in the germline V gene (reference sequence). This chain's CDR3 is CASRGYSFYGYTF. CDR3 nucleotides: TGTGCCAGCCGGGGGTATAGTTTCTATGGCTACACCTTC.

As regards this clone: The junction does not match germline at one end; this may be a read error. The chain employs TRBV7-2 and TRBJ2-1; TRBD1 aligns across 10 bases. CDR3 length: 16 amino acids. The V gene's germline CDR1 is SGHTA and CDR2 FQGNSA. CDR3 DNA sequence: TGTGCCAGCAGCGTAGCCGGGACAGGGGTCGCCAATGAGCAGTTCTTC. Translation gives CASSVAGTGVANEQFF.

The J gene is TRBJ1-3, the V gene TRBV5-1, with 7 bases identical to TRBD1. The J segment lost 0 bases and the V segment lost 0 bases, leaving 6 bases of the junction unmatched. Germline loops: CDR1 SGHRS, CDR2 YFSETQ. The CDR3 spans 17 residues. The CDR3 here is CASSLDRGLSSGNTIYF. In nucleotides, the CDR3 is TGCGCCAGCAGCTTGGACAGGGGCCTAAGCTCTGGAAACACCATATATTTT.

V gene TRBV6-2 or TRBV6-3 combines with J gene TRBJ1-2; TRBD1 matches at 7 bases. The CDR3 runs to 13 residues. J was trimmed by 2 bases and V by 4 bases; bases with no gene match: 1. Per germline, CDR1 MNHEY and CDR2 SVGEGT. The CDR3 nucleotides are TGTGCCAGCAGTTCGACAGGGAACTATGGCTACACCTTC. Residues: CASSSTGNYGYTF.

The chain has TRBV19 and TRBJ1-6; a weak D match, TRBD1 (5 bases). V shed 7 bases and J shed 8 bases, with 18 bases lying between them. The CDR3 sequence is 15 residues long. The germline V gene has CDR1 LNHDA and CDR2 SQIVND (reference sequence). The CDR3 here is CASNPIGTRDSPLHF. Written as DNA, the CDR3 is TGTGCCAGTAACCCAATCGGGACCCGGGATTCACCCCTCCACTTT.

The chain combines TRBV5-1 with TRBJ2-1, with D perhaps TRBD1 (6 bases). The germline V gene encodes CDR1 SGHRS and CDR2 YFSETQ. There are 14 residues in the CDR3. The V end lost 4 bases, the J end lost 3 bases, and 11 bases lay between the germline ends. The CDR3: CASSAGTYYNEQFF. In DNA, the CDR3 is TGCGCCAGCAGCGCTGGGACATACTACAATGAGCAGTTCTTC.

The chain combines TRBV6-2 or TRBV6-3 with TRBJ2-3, with a tentative D call TRBD2 (6 bases). Trimming removed 5 bases at V and 0 bases at J, with 9 bases between. CDR3 length equals 14 residues. In germline, CDR1 is MNHEY, CDR2 SVGEGT. The CDR3 reads CASSRGSSTDTQYF. CDR3 bases: TGTGCCAGCAGTCGGGGGTCTAGCACAGATACGCAGTATTTT.

On this clone: Other DNA sequences in the same sample also yield this CDR3. This chain uses TRBV6-2 or TRBV6-3 with TRBJ1-1; TRBD1 is a possible D gene (5 bases). With 2 bases removed from V and 1 base from J, the gap between germline ends came to 5 bases. The CDR3 runs 13 residues. CDR1 MNHEY and CDR2 SVGEGT come from the germline V gene. The CDR3 here is CASSYGGNTEAFF. CDR3 nucleotides: TGTGCCAGCAGTTACGGGGGGAACACTGAAGCTTTCTTT.